This T cell receptor beta chain was identified during a study of blood T cell repertoires in COVID-19. Study background: The United States, Italy and Spain supplied acute and convalescent COVID-19 samples. From T cells, B-cell-depleted T cells, or PBMCs came the material, which was cDNA or gDNA.

This CDR3 is 16 amino acids long. With V trimmed by 0 bases and J by 4 bases, 6 bases remained unmatched. Germline CDR1 reads SGDLS; CDR2 reads YYNGEE. In Seattle, patients joined the study during active infection and were tracked longitudinally. In the authors' methods: Counts of nucleated cells, estimated from reference gene primer amplification, were obtained. TCRdb keeps only in-frame clones here, not all; method: immunoSEQ multiplex PCR. The DNA gave D and trimming, while V, J and clone size come from that table. There are a few hundred thousand clones in the sample; about 90% occur only once, and roughly 2.8% lies in the top ten. This clone has only a few counts.

The TCR comes from a woman younger than 45 with COVID-19, enrolled during active disease. The chain recombines TRBV9 with TRBJ2-2; 7 bases fit TRBD2. Sequencing was performed on peripheral blood. The CDR3 DNA reads as TGTGCCAGCAGCGTAGCTGTGGCTAGCGGCACCGGGGAGCTGTTTTTT. Its translation is CASSVAVASGTGELFF.